The clone carrying this T cell receptor (beta chain) has only a few counts. The antigen is unknown. The cohort excluded patients with autoimmune disease history or systemic immunosuppression. These data belong to a study of OX40 agonist ivuxolimab in advanced cancers. Study details: Patients undergoing dose escalation presented with hepatocellular carcinoma, melanoma, renal cell or head and neck cancer. Study observations and caveats: More expanded clones were found, on average, in CD8+ than in CD4+ T cells.

Some clones are missing from TCRdb's copy, which holds only in-frame ones; the method was immunoSEQ multiplex PCR. The sample includes roughly 15,000 clones, 60% to 85% of them seen just once. The germline V and J ends were trimmed by 0 bases and 6 bases, with 8 bases remaining between them. Germline V CDR1 and CDR2: LNHNV, YYDKDF (reference sequence). The CDR3 runs to 13 residues. The specimen comprised CD4+ or CD8+ T cells sorted from blood, sampled in a trial of the OX40 agonist ivuxolimab. The chain employs TRBV15 and TRBJ1-1; D not certain. The receptor comes from an adult with an advanced solid tumor such as melanoma, head and neck, liver or kidney cancer. CDR3 amino acids: CATSRDQYSEAFF. CDR3 sequence (DNA): TGTGCCACCAGCAGAGATCAGTATTCTGAAGCTTTCTTT.